This T cell receptor beta chain was found in a study of shared clonotypes between healthy human individuals. Points from the study as a whole: Clonotypes shared by all four donors outscored non-shared clonotypes in generation probability.

Per germline, CDR1 SGHRS and CDR2 YFSETQ. The CDR3 extends over 15 amino acids. V lost 1 base and J lost 0, with 11 bases in between. It was CD45RO-negative cells, positively selected for CCR7, that made up naive CD8 cells, with terminally differentiated effector memory CD45RA+ cells excluded. A word on this clone: What it binds is not known.

Deep-level running was used for the assay. Once extracted for a subset, genomic DNA was divided evenly among several immunoSEQ plates. The assay was immunoSEQ multiplex PCR, and TCRdb's table has in-frame clones only and misses some. Of around 1.9 million clones listed, 85% to 95% are singletons. The receptor's source is a man aged 18-30 years in good health. Some clones in this sample may be carry-over from other donors' samples. The material sequenced was naive CD8+ T cells from PBMCs. The chain couples TRBV5-1 to TRBJ2-7; D gene uncertain. The CDR3 DNA reads TGCGCCAGCAGCTTGACTGCCCTTAACTCCTACGAGCAGTACTTC. Translation: CASSLTALNSYEQYF. Together with reference TRBV5-1 and TRBJ2-7, the CDR3 gives the full variable domain: KAGVTQTPRYLIKTRGQQVTLSCSPISGHRSVSWYQQTPGQGLQFLFEYFSETQRNKGNFPGRFSGRQFSNSRSEMNVSTLELGDSALYLCASSLTALNSYEQYFGPGTRLTVT.